The 9 T cell receptor beta chains in this list originate from one sample, sequenced in a study of tumor and adjacent non-tumor tissue in lung cancer. Three rounds of nested PCR, following a modified ARM-PCR protocol, produced the TCRbeta library. MiXCR was run by TCRdb on the multiplex PCR reads, yielding one entry per CDR3 protein. The table records under 95,000 distinct CDR3 sequences, around two thirds of them present only once. The template was RNA from unsorted bulk tissue. The sample taken for sequencing was lung tumor tissue. The receptors were sampled from a man in his sixties or seventies with non-small cell lung cancer.

This clonotype occurred many times. The chain combines TRBV6-6 with TRBJ1-5; 9 nucleotides agree with TRBD1. V trimming: 0 bases; J trimming: 7 bases; junction bases outside the gene matches: 7. Looked up from germline, CDR1 is MNHNY and CDR2 is SVGAGI (reference sequence). The CDR3 sequence is 16 residues long. CDR3 region: CASSYSGTGKVQPQHF. The CDR3 DNA is TGTGCCAGCAGTTACTCCGGGACAGGGAAGGTGCAGCCCCAGCATTTT.

Note on this clonotype: A single base separates this from a much larger clone, so it may be a read error. V is TRBV6-1 and J is TRBJ1-2; 7 positions match TRBD1. The CDR3 runs to 13 residues. In germline, CDR1 is MNHNS, CDR2 SASEGT. CDR3 protein: CTTERTGLDGYTF. DNA for the CDR3: TGTACCACCGAAAGGACAGGACTAGATGGCTACACCTTC.

Comments on this clonotype: Just one base apart from a much larger clone, this may be a read error. The rearrangement uses TRBV7-9 and TRBJ1-1; D gene ambiguous. The CDR3 contains 13 residues. V gave up 7 bases and J gave up 9 bases, with 18 bases separating them. Germline CDR1 reads SEHNR; CDR2 reads FQNEAQ (reference sequence). The CDR3 here is CASIPSGPGKAFF. CDR3 in DNA: TGTGCCAGCATCCCATCGGGCCCGGGAAAAGCTTTCTTT.

With regard to this clonotype: A junction end diverges from the germline sequence, so it may reflect a read error. J is TRBJ2-6 and V is TRBV6-1; a possible D gene is TRBD1 (6 bases). Germline values: CDR1 MNHNS, CDR2 SASEGT. The CDR3 is 16 residues long. CDR3 sequence: CAGSAEDRSGANVLTF. Here the CDR3 DNA reads TGTGCCGGGAGTGCCGAGGACAGATCTGGAGCCAACGTCCTGACTTTC.

This clonotype was seen at least ten times. The chain carries TRBV6-5 and TRBJ2-5; possibly TRBD2 for D (6 bases). Per the germline V gene, CDR1 is MNHEY and CDR2 is SVGAGI. V lost 10 bases to trimming and J lost 5 bases, with 17 bases between them. The length of the CDR3 is 13 residues. The chain's CDR3 is CATSRGSGETQYF. Here the CDR3 DNA reads TGTGCCACCTCCCGGGGGAGTGGTGAGACCCAGTACTTC.

A note on this clonotype: Germline and junction disagree at one end, which may indicate a read error. The CDR3, as DNA: TGTGCCAACAGTTTCACTAGCGGGGGGGCGGATGAGCGGTTCTTC. Translation: CANSFTSGGADERFF. The gene calls are TRBV11-2 and TRBJ2-1; 13 nucleotides agree with TRBD2. The CDR3 loop spans 15 amino acids. Germline-derived CDR1 and CDR2 are SGHAT and FQNNGV.

About this clonotype itself: It may be a read error: a sequence one base away is much more abundant. The chain employs TRBV29-1 and TRBJ2-7, with D perhaps assigned TRBD1 or TRBD2 (5 bases each). The CDR3 sequence is 12 residues long. CDR1 SQVTM and CDR2 ANQGSEA come from the germline V gene. In DNA, the CDR3 is TGCAGCGGAAGTTTAGGGACCTACGTGCAGTACTTC. Translation: CSGSLGTYVQYF.

The chain combines TRBV5-6 with TRBJ2-2; D is unresolved. Germline lookup yields CDR1 SGHDT and CDR2 YYEEEE. The CDR3 consists of 10 residues. The V and J ends lost 5 bases and 9 bases respectively, with 5 bases between them. The CDR3 nucleotides are TGTGCCAGCAGTGTCTGGGAGCTGTTTTTT. As protein: CASSVWELFF. Full variable domain (remainder filled in from reference TRBV5-6 and TRBJ2-2): DAGVTQSPTHLIKTRGQQVTLRCSPKSGHDTVSWYQQALGQGPQFIFQYYEEEERQRGNFPDRFSGHQFPNYSSELNVNALLLGDSALYLCASSVWELFFGEGSRLTVL.

The J gene is TRBJ2-7, the V gene TRBV19; no firm D call. The CDR3 runs 14 residues. The V gene's germline CDR1 is LNHDA and CDR2 SQIVND (reference sequence). V lost 6 bases, J lost 0 bases, and 12 bases lay in between. CDR3 amino acids: CASRFSGDSYEQYF. Written as DNA, the CDR3 is TGTGCCAGTAGATTCAGTGGGGACTCCTACGAGCAGTACTTC.